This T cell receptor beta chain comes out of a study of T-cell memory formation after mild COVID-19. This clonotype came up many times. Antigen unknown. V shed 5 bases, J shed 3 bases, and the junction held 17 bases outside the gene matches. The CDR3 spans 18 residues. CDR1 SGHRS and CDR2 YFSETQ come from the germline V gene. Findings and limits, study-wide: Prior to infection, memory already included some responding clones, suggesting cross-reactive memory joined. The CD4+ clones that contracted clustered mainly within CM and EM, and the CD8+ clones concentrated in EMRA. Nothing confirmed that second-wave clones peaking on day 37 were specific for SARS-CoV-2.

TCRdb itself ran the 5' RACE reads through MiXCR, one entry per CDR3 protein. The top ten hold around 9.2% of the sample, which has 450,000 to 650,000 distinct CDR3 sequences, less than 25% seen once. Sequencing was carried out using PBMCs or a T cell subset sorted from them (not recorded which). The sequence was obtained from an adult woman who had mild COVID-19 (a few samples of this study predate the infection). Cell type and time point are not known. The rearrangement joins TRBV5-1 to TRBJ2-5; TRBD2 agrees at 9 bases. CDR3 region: CASRLSPLSGGMEETQYF. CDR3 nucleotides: TGCGCCAGCAGGCTAAGCCCCCTCAGCGGGGGGATGGAAGAGACCCAGTACTTC.